This TCR beta chain stems from a study of CD8 T cells in ankylosing spondylitis. Using quantitative 5'-RACE with molecular barcodes, the authors made TCR beta libraries. In TCRdb, the 5' RACE reads were re-called with MiXCR into one record per CDR3 protein. The sample has 310,000 or so distinct CDR3 sequences, 15% to 20% seen once. Overall study results and limits: Several highly homologous variants made up a TCR beta motif, and this motif appeared characteristic of ankylosing spondylitis blood.

Germline CDR1 and CDR2: LNHDA and SQIVND (reference sequence). The V segment lost 11 bases and the J segment 7 bases; nucleotides outside the gene matches: 9. The CDR3 extends over 14 amino acids. Concerning this clonotype itself: Antigen unknown.

Sample: blood, either unsorted or a sorted T cell fraction (not recorded which). The sequence derives from a male donor with ankylosing spondylitis or in good health (not recorded which). The chain has TRBV19 and TRBJ2-1, with TRBD2 matching over 12 bases. The CDR3 DNA reads as TGTGCCTCGGGACGACTAGCGGGAGATAATGAGCAGTTCTTC. It is translated as CASGRLAGDNEQFF.